This T cell receptor beta chain was found in a study of blood T cell repertoires in COVID-19. The table came from immunoSEQ multiplex PCR; TCRdb's copy has only in-frame clones and leaves some out. Here the sample spans about 360,000 clones, around 90% being singletons. V shed 3 bases and J 4 bases; nucleotides not matched to a gene: 8. The CDR3 covers 15 residues. CDR1 and CDR2 (germline): SEHNR, FQNEAQ (reference sequence). In assigning cohorts, the study relied on participant-reported clinical history. Input material: PBMCs or T cells enriched from blood (not recorded which). The chain couples TRBV7-9 to TRBJ1-2; 7 positions agree with TRBD1. The TCR sequence derives from a woman between 35 and 50 years old with acute COVID-19. The chain's CDR3 is CASSFPGTAAYGYTF. The CDR3 DNA reads TGTGCCAGCAGCTTCCCCGGGACAGCTGCCTATGGCTACACCTTC. Full variable domain (outside the CDR3, taken from reference TRBV7-9 and TRBJ1-2): DTGVSQNPRHKITKRGQNVTFRCDPISEHNRLYWYRQTLGQGPEFLTYFQNEAQLEKSRLLSDRFSAERPKGSFSTLEIQRTEQGDSAMYLCASSFPGTAAYGYTFGSGTRLTVV.